One and the same sample provided the 2 T cell receptor beta chains below, sequenced in a study of monozygotic twins with cystic fibrosis. Libraries were prepared by immunoSEQ multiplex PCR; TCRdb keeps only in-frame clonotypes and omits some of them. The profile shows about 30,000 clones, 90% of them singletons. The specimen was blood. The receptors come from a girl between 2 and 10 years old with cystic fibrosis.

The chain has TRBV7-9 and TRBJ2-5, with 12 bases matching TRBD2. The CDR3 loop spans 15 amino acids. V shed 3 bases, J shed 2 bases, and the junction held 1 base outside the gene matches. The germline V gene has CDR1 SEHNR and CDR2 FQNEAQ (reference sequence). The CDR3 protein is CASSFGLAGQETQYF. In DNA form, the CDR3 reads TGTGCCAGCAGCTTTGGACTAGCGGGACAAGAGACCCAGTACTTC.

The chain combines TRBV30 with TRBJ1-5, with D uncertain. V was shortened by 4 bases and J by 2 bases, with 12 bases between the two germline ends. This CDR3 has 14 residues. From germline, CDR1 is GTSNPN and CDR2 SVGIG (reference sequence). The CDR3 nucleotides are TGTGCCTGGAAAAGTGGGCGCGGCAATCAGCCCCAGCATTTT. Amino acids: CAWKSGRGNQPQHF.